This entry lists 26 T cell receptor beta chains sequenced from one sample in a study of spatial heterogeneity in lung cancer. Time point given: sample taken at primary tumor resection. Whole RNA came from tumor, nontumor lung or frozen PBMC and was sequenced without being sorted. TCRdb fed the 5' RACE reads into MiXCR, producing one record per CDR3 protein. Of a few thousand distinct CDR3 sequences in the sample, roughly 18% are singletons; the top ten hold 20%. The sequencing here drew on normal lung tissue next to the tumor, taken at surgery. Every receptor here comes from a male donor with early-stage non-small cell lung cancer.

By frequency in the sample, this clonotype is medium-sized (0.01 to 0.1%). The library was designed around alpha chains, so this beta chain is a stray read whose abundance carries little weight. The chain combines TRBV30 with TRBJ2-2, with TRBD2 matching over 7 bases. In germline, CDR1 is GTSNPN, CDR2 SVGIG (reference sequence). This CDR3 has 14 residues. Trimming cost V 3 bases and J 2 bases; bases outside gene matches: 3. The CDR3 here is CAWSASGNTGELFF. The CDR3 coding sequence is TGTGCCTGGAGCGCTAGCGGTAACACCGGGGAGCTGTTTTTT. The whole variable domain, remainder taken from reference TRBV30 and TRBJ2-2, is SQTIHQWPATLVQPVGSPLSLECTVEGTSNPNLYWYRQAAGRGLQLLFYSVGIGQISSEVPQNLSASRPQDRQFILSSKKLLLSDSGFYLCAWSASGNTGELFFGEGSRLTVL.

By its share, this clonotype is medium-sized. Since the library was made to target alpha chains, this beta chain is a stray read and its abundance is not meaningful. DNA of the CDR3: TGTGCCGCACGGTGGACAGACAACAATGAGCAGTTCTTC. It specifies CAARWTDNNEQFF. The chain carries TRBV10-3 and TRBJ2-1, with D possibly matching TRBD1 (6 bases). Trimming removed 11 bases from V and 5 bases from J, with 16 bases in between. This CDR3 region has 13 residues. Germline CDR1 ENHRY, CDR2 SYGVKD.

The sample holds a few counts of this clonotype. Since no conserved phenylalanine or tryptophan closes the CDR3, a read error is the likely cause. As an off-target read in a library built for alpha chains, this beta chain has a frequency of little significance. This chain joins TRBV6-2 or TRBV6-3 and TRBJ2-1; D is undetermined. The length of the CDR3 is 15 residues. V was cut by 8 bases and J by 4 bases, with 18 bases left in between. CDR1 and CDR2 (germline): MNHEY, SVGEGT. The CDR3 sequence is CASEDRPPRYNEQFI. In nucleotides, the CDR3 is TGTGCCAGCGAGGACCGCCCTCCCAGATACAATGAGCAGTTCATC.

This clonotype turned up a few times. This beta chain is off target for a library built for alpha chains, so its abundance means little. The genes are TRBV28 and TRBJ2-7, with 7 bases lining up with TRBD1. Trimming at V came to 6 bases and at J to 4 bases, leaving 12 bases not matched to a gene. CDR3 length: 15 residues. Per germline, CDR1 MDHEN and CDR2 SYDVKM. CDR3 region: CASRLGTEVSYEQYF. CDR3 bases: TGTGCCAGCAGACTGGGGACAGAAGTATCTTACGAGCAGTACTTC.

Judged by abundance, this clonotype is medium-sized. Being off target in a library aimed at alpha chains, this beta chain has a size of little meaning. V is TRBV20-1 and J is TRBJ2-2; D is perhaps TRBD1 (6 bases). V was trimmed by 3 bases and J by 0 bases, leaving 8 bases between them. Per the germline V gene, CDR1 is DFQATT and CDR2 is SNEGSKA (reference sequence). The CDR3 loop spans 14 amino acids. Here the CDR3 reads CSARGAPNTGELFF. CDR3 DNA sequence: TGCAGTGCTAGGGGGGCTCCGAACACCGGGGAGCTGTTTTTT.

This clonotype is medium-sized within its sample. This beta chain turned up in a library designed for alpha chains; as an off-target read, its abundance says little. The DNA of the CDR3 is TGTGCCACCATGCAGGTGACCGGGGAGCTGTTTTTT. It translates to CATMQVTGELFF. The V gene is TRBV24-1, the J gene TRBJ2-2; unclear D gene. V dropped 8 bases and J dropped 5 bases, with 8 bases sitting between them. Germline-derived CDR1 and CDR2 are KGHDR and SFDVKD. The CDR3 totals 12 residues.

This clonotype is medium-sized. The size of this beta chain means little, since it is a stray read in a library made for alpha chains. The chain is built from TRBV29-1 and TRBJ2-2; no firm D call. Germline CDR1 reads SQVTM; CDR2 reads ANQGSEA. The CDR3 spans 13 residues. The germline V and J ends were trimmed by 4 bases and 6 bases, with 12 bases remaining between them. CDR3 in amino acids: CSVVGPLPGELFF. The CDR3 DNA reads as TGCAGCGTTGTTGGCCCCCTCCCCGGGGAGCTGTTTTTT.

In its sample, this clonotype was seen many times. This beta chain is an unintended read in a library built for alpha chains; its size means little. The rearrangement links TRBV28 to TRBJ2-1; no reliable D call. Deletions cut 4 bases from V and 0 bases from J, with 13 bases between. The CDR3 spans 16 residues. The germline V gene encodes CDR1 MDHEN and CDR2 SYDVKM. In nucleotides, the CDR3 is TGTGCCAGCAGTTCGGACCTAAGGAGCTCCTACAATGAGCAGTTCTTC. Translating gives CASSSDLRSSYNEQFF.

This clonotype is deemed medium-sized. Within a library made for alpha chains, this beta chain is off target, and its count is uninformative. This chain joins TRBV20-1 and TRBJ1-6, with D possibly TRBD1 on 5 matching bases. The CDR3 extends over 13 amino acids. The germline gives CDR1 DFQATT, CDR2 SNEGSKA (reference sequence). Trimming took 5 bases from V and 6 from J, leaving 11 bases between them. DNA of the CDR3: TGCAGTGCTGAACAGGACACTAATTCACCCCTCCACTTT. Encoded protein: CSAEQDTNSPLHF.

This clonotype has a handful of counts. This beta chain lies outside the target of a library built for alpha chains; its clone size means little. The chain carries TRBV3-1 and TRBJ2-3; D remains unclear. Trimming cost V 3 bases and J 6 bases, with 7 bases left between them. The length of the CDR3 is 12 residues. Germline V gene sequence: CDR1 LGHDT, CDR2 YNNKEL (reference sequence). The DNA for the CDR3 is TGTGCCAGCAGCCAGATAGGGGATACGCAGTATTTT. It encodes CASSQIGDTQYF.

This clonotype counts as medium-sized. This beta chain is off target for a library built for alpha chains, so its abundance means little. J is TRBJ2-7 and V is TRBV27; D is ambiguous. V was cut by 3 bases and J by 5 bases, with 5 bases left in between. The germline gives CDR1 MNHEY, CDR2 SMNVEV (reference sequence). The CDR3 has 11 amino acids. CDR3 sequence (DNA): TGTGCCAGCAGTTTCGGCCACGAGCAGTACTTC. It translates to CASSFGHEQYF.

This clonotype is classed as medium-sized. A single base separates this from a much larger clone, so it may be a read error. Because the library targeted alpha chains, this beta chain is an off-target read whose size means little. CDR3 DNA sequence: TGCAGTGCTAGAGATCACGTCGGGCAGGGGGGGGCACCCCTCCACTTT. The encoded protein is CSARDHVGQGGAPLHF. V is TRBV20-1 and J is TRBJ1-6; TRBD1 agrees at 7 bases. After removal of 0 bases from V and 11 bases from J, the junction contained 13 bases not matched to a gene. This CDR3 is built from 16 residues. CDR1 and CDR2 from the germline V gene are DFQATT and SNEGSKA (reference sequence).

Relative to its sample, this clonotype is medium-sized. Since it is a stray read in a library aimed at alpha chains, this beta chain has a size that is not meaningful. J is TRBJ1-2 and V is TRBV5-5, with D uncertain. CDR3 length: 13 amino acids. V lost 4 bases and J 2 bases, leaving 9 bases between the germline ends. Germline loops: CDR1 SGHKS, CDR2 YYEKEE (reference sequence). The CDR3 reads CASSEGRNYGYTF. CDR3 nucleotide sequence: TGTGCCAGCAGCGAGGGCAGAAACTATGGCTACACCTTC.

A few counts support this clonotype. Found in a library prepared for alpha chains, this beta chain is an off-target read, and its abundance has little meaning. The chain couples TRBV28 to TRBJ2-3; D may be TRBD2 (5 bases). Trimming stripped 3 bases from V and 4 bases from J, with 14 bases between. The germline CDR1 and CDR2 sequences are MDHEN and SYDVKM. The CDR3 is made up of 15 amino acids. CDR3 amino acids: CASSLELEVADTQYF. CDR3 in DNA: TGTGCCAGCAGTTTGGAATTGGAGGTCGCAGATACGCAGTATTTT.

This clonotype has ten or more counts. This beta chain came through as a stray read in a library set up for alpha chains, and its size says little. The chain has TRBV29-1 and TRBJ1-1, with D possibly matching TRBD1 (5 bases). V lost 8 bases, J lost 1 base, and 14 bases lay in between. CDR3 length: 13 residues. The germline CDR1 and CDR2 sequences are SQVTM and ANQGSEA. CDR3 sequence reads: CSSPGFTNTEAFF. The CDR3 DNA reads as TGCAGCTCCCCAGGGTTTACGAACACTGAAGCTTTCTTT.

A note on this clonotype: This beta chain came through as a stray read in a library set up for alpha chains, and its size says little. CDR3 in amino acids: CSVEGDRYTEAFF. The CDR3 DNA reads as TGCAGCGTTGAAGGGGACAGGTACACTGAAGCTTTCTTT. This chain joins TRBV29-1 and TRBJ1-1; 8 bases align to TRBD1. The CDR3 length is 13 residues. With V trimmed by 1 base and J by 3 bases, 1 base remained unmatched. The germline CDR1 and CDR2 sequences are SQVTM and ANQGSEA.

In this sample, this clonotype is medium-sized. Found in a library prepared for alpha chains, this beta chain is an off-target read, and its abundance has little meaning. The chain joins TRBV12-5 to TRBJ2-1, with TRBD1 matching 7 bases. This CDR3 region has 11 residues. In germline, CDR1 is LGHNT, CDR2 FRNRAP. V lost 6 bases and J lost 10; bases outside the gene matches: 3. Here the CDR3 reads CASGWDREQFF. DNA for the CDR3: TGTGCTAGTGGCTGGGACAGAGAGCAGTTCTTC. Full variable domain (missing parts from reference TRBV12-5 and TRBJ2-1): DARVTQTPRHKVTEMGQEVTMRCQPILGHNTVFWYRQTMMQGLELLAYFRNRAPLDDSGMPKDRFSAEMPDATLATLKIQPSEPRDSAVYFCASGWDREQFFGPGTRLTVL.

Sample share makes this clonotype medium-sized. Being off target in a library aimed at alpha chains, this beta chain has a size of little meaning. The CDR3 bases are TGTGCCAGCAGGGGACTAGCCTATTGGGATGAGCAGTTCTTC. This codes for CASRGLAYWDEQFF. The gene calls are TRBV28 and TRBJ2-1, with 9 bases matching TRBD2. Germline lookup yields CDR1 MDHEN and CDR2 SYDVKM. After removal of 6 bases from V and 8 bases from J, the junction contained 8 bases not matched to a gene. There are 14 residues in the CDR3.

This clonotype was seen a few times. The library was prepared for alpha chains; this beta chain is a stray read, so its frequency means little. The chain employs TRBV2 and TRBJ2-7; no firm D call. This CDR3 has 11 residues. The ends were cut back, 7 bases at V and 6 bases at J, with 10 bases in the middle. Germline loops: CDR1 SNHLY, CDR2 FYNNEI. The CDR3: CASTYNGEQYF. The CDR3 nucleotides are TGTGCCAGCACTTACAACGGCGAGCAGTACTTC.

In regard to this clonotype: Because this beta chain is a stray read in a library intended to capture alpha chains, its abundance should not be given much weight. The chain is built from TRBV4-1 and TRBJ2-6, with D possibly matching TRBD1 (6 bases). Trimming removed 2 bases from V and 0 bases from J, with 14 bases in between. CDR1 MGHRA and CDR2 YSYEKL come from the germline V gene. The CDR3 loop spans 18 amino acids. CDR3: CASSQTHRETSGANVLTF. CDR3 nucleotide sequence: TGCGCCAGCAGCCAAACTCACAGGGAAACCTCTGGGGCCAACGTCCTGACTTTC.

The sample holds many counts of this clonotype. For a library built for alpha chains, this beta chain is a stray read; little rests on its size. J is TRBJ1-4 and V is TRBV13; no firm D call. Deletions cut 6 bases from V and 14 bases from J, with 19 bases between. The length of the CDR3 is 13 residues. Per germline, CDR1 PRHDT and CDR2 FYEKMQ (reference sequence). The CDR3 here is CASSLMSTQTLFF. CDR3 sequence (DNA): TGTGCCAGCAGTCTAATGTCGACCCAGACGCTGTTTTTT.

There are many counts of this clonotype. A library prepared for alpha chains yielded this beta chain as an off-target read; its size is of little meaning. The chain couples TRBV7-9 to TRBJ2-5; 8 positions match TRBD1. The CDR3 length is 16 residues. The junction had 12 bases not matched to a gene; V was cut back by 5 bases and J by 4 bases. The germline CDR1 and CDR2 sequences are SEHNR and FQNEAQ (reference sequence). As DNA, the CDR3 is TGTGCCAGCAGCCTCGGACAGGGTTCGAGCAGAGAGACCCAGTACTTC. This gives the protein CASSLGQGSSRETQYF.

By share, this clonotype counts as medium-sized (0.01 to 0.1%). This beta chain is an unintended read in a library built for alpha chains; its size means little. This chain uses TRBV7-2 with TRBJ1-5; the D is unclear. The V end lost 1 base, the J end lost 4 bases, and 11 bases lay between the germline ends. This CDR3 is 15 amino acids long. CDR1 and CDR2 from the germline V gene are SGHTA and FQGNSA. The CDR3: CASSLGHRRNQPQHF. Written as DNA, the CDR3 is TGTGCCAGCAGCTTAGGACATAGGCGGAATCAGCCCCAGCATTTT.

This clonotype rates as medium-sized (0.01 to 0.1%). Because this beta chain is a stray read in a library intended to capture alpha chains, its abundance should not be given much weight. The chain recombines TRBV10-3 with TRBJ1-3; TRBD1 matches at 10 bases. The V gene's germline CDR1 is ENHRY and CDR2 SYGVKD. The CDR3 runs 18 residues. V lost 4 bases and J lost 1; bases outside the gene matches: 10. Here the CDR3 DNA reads TGTGCCATCAGTGGACCGGGACAGGGGTCCCTTTCTGGAAACACCATATATTTT. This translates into CAISGPGQGSLSGNTIYF.

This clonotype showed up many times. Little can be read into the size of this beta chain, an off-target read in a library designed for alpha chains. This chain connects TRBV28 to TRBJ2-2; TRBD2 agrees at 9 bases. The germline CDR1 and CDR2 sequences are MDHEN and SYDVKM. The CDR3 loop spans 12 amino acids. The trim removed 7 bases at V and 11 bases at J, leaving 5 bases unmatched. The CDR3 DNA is TGTGCCAGCACCGGCGGGGGGGTCGAGCTGTTTTTT. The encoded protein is CASTGGGVELFF.

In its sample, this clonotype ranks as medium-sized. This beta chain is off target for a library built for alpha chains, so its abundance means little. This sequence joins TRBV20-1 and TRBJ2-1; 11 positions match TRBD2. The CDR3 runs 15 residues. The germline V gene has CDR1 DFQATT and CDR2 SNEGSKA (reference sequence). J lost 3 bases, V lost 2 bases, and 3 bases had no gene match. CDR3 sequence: CSARPGTSGYNEQFF. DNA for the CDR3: TGCAGTGCTAGACCCGGGACTAGCGGCTACAATGAGCAGTTCTTC.